In its sample, the clone carrying this T cell receptor (beta chain) was seen once. Its cognate antigen is unknown. This CDR3 is 13 amino acids long. Germline CDR1 and CDR2: SGHTA and FQGTGA. Deletions cut 5 bases from V and 10 bases from J, with 15 bases between. The data were produced by immunoSEQ multiplex PCR, yet TCRdb's version contains in-frame clones alone and is incomplete. In the table there are about 200,000 clones, roughly three quarters of which are singletons. These data are taken from a study of cytotoxic CD8 clonotypes in ibrutinib-treated CLL. Study-wide findings and caveats: Public clonotypes, rarely seen, contracted or held steady on treatment.

The sequence derives from a human donor with chronic lymphocytic leukemia. The J gene is TRBJ2-1, the V gene TRBV7-3, with D tentatively TRBD2 (7 bases). The sample was PBMCs, taken after 12 months of ibrutinib treatment. For the CDR3, the DNA is TGTGCCAGCAGCCAGGGGCGGGAGCGGGAGCAGTTCTTC. Amino acid sequence: CASSQGREREQFF.